The rows below give T cell receptor beta chains drawn from one sample of a study of cytotoxic CD8 clonotypes in ibrutinib-treated CLL. Measured with immunoSEQ multiplex PCR; TCRdb has only the in-frame clones, and not every one. This table has about 330,000 clones, under 70% appearing once. The input for sequencing was PBMCs, taken after 36 months of ibrutinib treatment. Every receptor here comes from a human donor with chronic lymphocytic leukemia. The CDR3 runs from the conserved cysteine through the conserved F or W. A D gene is named only where the DNA matches it firmly. The listing skips clone size in some rows; elsewhere it reads once, few, many or a size class.

v_gene	abundance	d_gene	j_gene	CDR3nt	CDR3aa
TRBV7-6	-	TRBD1	TRBJ2-2	TGTGCCAGCAGTTTTCAAACCCCGGGACAGGGGGCGCTAACCGGGGAGCTGTTTTTT	CASSFQTPGQGALTGELFF
TRBV2	-	-	TRBJ2-2	TGTGCCAGCAGGGAAGGGACTTCCGGGGAGCTGTTTTTT	CASREGTSGELFF
TRBV5-4	-	-	TRBJ2-5	TGTGCCAGCAGCTTGGGGGGCCCCCAAGAGACCCAGTACTTC	CASSLGGPQETQYF
TRBV4-3	many	TRBD1	TRBJ2-1	TGCGCCAGCAGCCAAGCGGGGACAGGGATGGGCGCTTTGAATGAGCAGTTCTTC	CASSQAGTGMGALNEQFF
TRBV4-2	few	-	TRBJ2-1	TGTGCCAGCAGCCCGAGGGGCGGGGACCAGAATGAGCAGTTCTTC	CASSPRGGDQNEQFF
TRBV7-8	-	TRBD2	TRBJ2-3	TGTGCCAGCAGTCTGACTAGCGGGAGTGTATTCGATACGCAGTATTTT	CASSLTSGSVFDTQYF
TRBV5-1	few	-	TRBJ2-1	TGCGCCAGCAGCTTGGCTAACAACAATGAGCAGTTCTTC	CASSLANNNEQFF
TRBV7-3	-	TRBD2	TRBJ2-7	TGTGCCAGCAGCTTAGGGGGTCCCGGGACTAGTGACTACGAGCAGTACTTC	CASSLGGPGTSDYEQYF
TRBV19	-	-	TRBJ2-6	TGTGCCAGTAGTATAGGGGTCTCTGGGGCCAACGTCCTGACTTTC	CASSIGVSGANVLTF
TRBV7-9	-	TRBD2	TRBJ2-7	TGTGCCAGCAGCCAAGGCAGGACTAGCGGGGGCCAGCAGTACTTC	CASSQGRTSGGQQYF
TRBV5-1	-	TRBD1	TRBJ2-7	TGCGCCAGCAGAACCGGGACAGCGGTCTACGAGCAGTACTTC	CASRTGTAVYEQYF
TRBV5-1	-	-	TRBJ2-7	TGCGCCAGCAGCTTGTCCTCCAGGTACTACGAGCAGTACTTC	CASSLSSRYYEQYF
TRBV5-6	-	TRBD1	TRBJ1-5	TGTGCCAGCAGCTTGGGGGGGACAGGCCTCAATCAGCCCCAGCATTTT	CASSLGGTGLNQPQHF
TRBV18	few	TRBD2	TRBJ2-1	TGTGCCAGCTCACCACGGGGGGGTCCCTACAATGAGCAGTTCTTC	CASSPRGGPYNEQFF
TRBV5-1	-	-	TRBJ2-7	TGCGCCAGCAGCCCAACTCGGGGGCGGACCTACGAGCAGTACTTC	CASSPTRGRTYEQYF
TRBV19	-	-	TRBJ2-1	TGTGCCAGTAGTCGAAGATACTCCTACAATGAGCAGTTCTTC	CASSRRYSYNEQFF
TRBV7-8	-	TRBD1	TRBJ1-1	TGTGCCAGCAGCTTCACTAACACAGGGGTGGGAGCTTTCTTT	CASSFTNTGVGAFF
TRBV11-2	-	TRBD1	TRBJ2-3	TGTGCCAGCACCCGAGACAGGGTCACAGATACGCAGTATTTT	CASTRDRVTDTQYF
TRBV7-9	-	TRBD2	TRBJ2-7	TGTGCCAGCAGCTGGCCCCGGGCGGGAGGGCATACCTACGAGCAGTACTTC	CASSWPRAGGHTYEQYF